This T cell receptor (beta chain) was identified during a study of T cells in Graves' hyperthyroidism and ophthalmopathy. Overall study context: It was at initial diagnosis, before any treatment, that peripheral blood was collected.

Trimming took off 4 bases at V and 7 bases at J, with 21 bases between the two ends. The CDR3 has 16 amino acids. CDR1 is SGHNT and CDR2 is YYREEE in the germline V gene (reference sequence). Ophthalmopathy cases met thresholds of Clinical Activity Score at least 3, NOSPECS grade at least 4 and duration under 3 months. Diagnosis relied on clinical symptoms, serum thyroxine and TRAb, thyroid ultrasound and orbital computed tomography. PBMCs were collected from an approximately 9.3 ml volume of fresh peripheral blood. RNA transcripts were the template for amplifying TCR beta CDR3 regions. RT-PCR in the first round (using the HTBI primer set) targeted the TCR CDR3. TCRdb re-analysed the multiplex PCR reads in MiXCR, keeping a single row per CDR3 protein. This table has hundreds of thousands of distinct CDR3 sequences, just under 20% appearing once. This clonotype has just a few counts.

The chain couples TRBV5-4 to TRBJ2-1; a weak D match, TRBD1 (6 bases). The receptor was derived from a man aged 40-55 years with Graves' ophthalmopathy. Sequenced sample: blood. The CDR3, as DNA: TGTGCCAGCAGCCAGGTCCACAGGGTGGTATTGAATGAGCAGTTCTTC. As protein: CASSQVHRVVLNEQFF.